The 14 T cell receptor beta chains presented below share a single source sample, sequenced in a study of blood T cell repertoires in COVID-19. Sequencing used immunoSEQ multiplex PCR; TCRdb keeps in-frame clones, though not all of them. Counted here are some 150,000 clones, roughly 87% occurring once; the ten biggest clones make up 1.2%. Sequenced input: PBMCs or T cells enriched from blood (not recorded which). The source of these receptors is a human donor with acute COVID-19. The donor label of this sample is uncertain.

The V gene is TRBV28, the J gene TRBJ2-7; 8 bases align to TRBD2. CDR3 length: 11 amino acids. CDR1 MDHEN and CDR2 SYDVKM come from the germline V gene. With 6 bases clipped from V and 7 bases from J, the junction kept 2 bases outside the gene matches. In DNA form, the CDR3 reads TGTGCCAGCAGCGGGGGGGTGGAGCAGTACTTC. Its translation is CASSGGVEQYF.

The rearrangement joins TRBV10-1 to TRBJ2-7; perhaps TRBD1 as D (6 bases). The CDR3 extends over 13 amino acids. The V gene's germline CDR1 is WNHNN and CDR2 SYGVQD (reference sequence). V was pared by 0 bases and J by 3 bases, with 6 bases between. The CDR3 region is CASSESGGYEQYF. For the CDR3, the DNA is TGCGCCAGCAGTGAGTCAGGGGGCTACGAGCAGTACTTC.

The chain carries TRBV27 and TRBJ2-3; the match to TRBD1 covers 11 bases. Losses at the gene ends were 3 bases for V and 2 bases for J; bases not matched to a gene: 4. Germline V lookup: CDR1 MNHEY, CDR2 SMNVEV (reference sequence). There are 16 residues in the CDR3. As DNA, the CDR3 is TGTGCCAGCAGTTTCTTCGGACAGGGGGCCACAGATACGCAGTATTTT. It translates to CASSFFGQGATDTQYF.

The chain is built from TRBV9 and TRBJ2-2; possibly TRBD1 for D (5 bases). The CDR3 consists of 13 residues. Trimming removed 2 bases from V and 3 bases from J, with 5 bases in between. Germline assignment: CDR1 SGDLS and CDR2 YYNGEE. The CDR3 reads CASSVRDTGELFF. CDR3 coding DNA: TGTGCCAGCAGCGTCAGGGACACCGGGGAGCTGTTTTTT.

The J gene is TRBJ1-6, the V gene TRBV4-3, with D perhaps TRBD1 (5 bases). The CDR3 contains 18 residues. Germline CDR1 LGHNA, CDR2 YSLEER. The V end lost 6 bases, the J end lost 0 bases, and 18 bases lay between the germline ends. CDR3 nucleotide sequence: TGCGCCAGCAGTCGGGGGTTGGGGTCTACCTCCTATAATTCACCCCTCCACTTT. It specifies CASSRGLGSTSYNSPLHF.

In its sample, this clone was seen once. V gene TRBV2 combines with J gene TRBJ1-3; D ambiguous. Germline V lookup: CDR1 SNHLY, CDR2 FYNNEI. Trimming cost V 4 bases and J 9 bases, with 7 bases left between them. CDR3 size: 11 residues. CDR3 loop: CASSVVSTIYF. The CDR3 DNA sequence: TGTGCCAGCAGTGTAGTTAGCACCATATATTTT.

The rearrangement joins TRBV2 to TRBJ1-5, with TRBD1 as a possible D gene (6 bases). V was clipped by 6 bases and J by 2 bases, with 17 bases between them. Germline assignment: CDR1 SNHLY and CDR2 FYNNEI. This CDR3 has 16 amino acids. The CDR3: CASRGPGGEGNQPQHF. The DNA of the CDR3 is TGTGCCAGCAGGGGGCCGGGGGGCGAAGGCAATCAGCCCCAGCATTTT.

This clone showed up just once. The chain employs TRBV10-3 and TRBJ1-4; TRBD1 agrees at 7 bases. The CDR3 runs 13 residues. V was pared by 10 bases and J by 7 bases, with 9 bases of the junction left unmatched. Germline V gene sequence: CDR1 ENHRY, CDR2 SYGVKD. CDR3 protein: CATQGVGGEKLFF. The CDR3 DNA is TGTGCCACCCAGGGGGTCGGGGGTGAAAAACTGTTTTTT.

This rearrangement joins TRBV5-1 to TRBJ2-7; D may be TRBD2 (5 bases). Germline V gene data show CDR1 as SGHRS and CDR2 as YFSETQ. CDR3 size: 14 residues. Trimming removed 2 bases from V and 1 base from J, with 10 bases in between. The CDR3 here is CASSFKDSSYEQYF. CDR3 bases: TGCGCCAGCAGCTTTAAGGACTCTTCCTACGAGCAGTACTTC.

The rearrangement uses TRBV5-5 and TRBJ1-5; 7 nucleotides line up with TRBD1. Germline CDR1 is SGHKS and CDR2 is YYEKEE (reference sequence). The trim removed 4 bases at V and 4 bases at J, leaving 8 bases unmatched. This CDR3 is 15 amino acids long. The CDR3 DNA reads as TGTGCCAGCAGCCCGACAGGGCTGGGAAATCAGCCCCAGCATTTT. Translation: CASSPTGLGNQPQHF.

The gene calls are TRBV29-1 and TRBJ2-7; maybe TRBD1 (5 bases). CDR1 is SQVTM and CDR2 is ANQGSEA in the germline V gene. The CDR3 spans 12 residues. V was cut by 3 bases and J by 6 bases, with 12 bases left in between. The CDR3 sequence: CSVEAGPSEQYF. The CDR3 DNA follows: TGCAGCGTTGAGGCAGGGCCCTCCGAGCAGTACTTC.

The chain links TRBV7-2 to TRBJ2-7; D is unresolved. V was clipped by 8 bases and J by 7 bases, with 12 bases between them. This CDR3 comprises 11 residues. Per germline, CDR1 SGHTA and CDR2 FQGNSA. The CDR3 DNA sequence: TGTGCCAGCCGCAGCGAAAAAGAGCAGTACTTC. It yields the protein CASRSEKEQYF.

In DNA form, the CDR3 reads TGTGCCAGCAGCCAAGGGCTAGCGGGTGAGACCCAGTACTTC. Its translation: CASSQGLAGETQYF. V gene TRBV4-2 combines with J gene TRBJ2-5; TRBD2 matches 8 bases. The germline V gene encodes CDR1 LGHNA and CDR2 YNFKEQ. V trimming: 1 base; J trimming: 5 bases; junction bases outside the gene matches: 3. The CDR3 sequence is 14 residues long.

This clone showed up just once. The chain combines TRBV15 with TRBJ2-7; TRBD1 matches 8 bases. CDR3 length equals 15 residues. Germline V gene sequence: CDR1 LNHNV, CDR2 YYDKDF (reference sequence). V dropped 5 bases and J dropped 3; count of bases not matched to a gene: 9. The CDR3 is CATSLTGASHYEQYF. The CDR3 bases are TGTGCCACCAGCCTGACAGGGGCGTCCCACTACGAGCAGTACTTC.